The present T cell receptor (beta chain) was sequenced within a study of T cell changes during pregnancy in multiple sclerosis. The germline V gene has CDR1 SGHAT and CDR2 FQNNGV. The J segment lost 4 bases and the V segment lost 4 bases, leaving 4 bases of the junction unmatched. This CDR3 has 15 residues. Some clones are missing from TCRdb's copy, which holds only in-frame ones; the method was immunoSEQ multiplex PCR. The data hold roughly 40,000 clones, with around nine tenths observed a single time. The V and J genes are TRBV11-2 and TRBJ2-5; 12 bases align to TRBD1. The material was peripheral blood, obtained before pregnancy. The source of this sequence is a female donor with multiple sclerosis, enrolled in a pregnancy study. CDR3 residues: CASSSRDRGRETQYF. In DNA, the CDR3 is TGTGCCAGCAGCTCCCGGGACAGGGGGCGAGAGACCCAGTACTTC.